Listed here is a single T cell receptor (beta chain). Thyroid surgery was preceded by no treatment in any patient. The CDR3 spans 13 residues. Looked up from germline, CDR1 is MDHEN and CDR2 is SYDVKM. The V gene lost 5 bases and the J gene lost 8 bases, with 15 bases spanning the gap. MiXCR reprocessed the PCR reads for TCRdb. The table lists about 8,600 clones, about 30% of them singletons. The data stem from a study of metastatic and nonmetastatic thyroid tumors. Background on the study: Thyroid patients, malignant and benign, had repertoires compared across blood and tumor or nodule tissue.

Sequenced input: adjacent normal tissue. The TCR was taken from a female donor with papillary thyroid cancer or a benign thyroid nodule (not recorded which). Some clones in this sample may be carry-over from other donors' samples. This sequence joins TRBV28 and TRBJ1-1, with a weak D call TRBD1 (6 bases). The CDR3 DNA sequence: TGTGCCAGCAGTCGAACAGGGCAAACCGAAGCTTTCTTT. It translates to CASSRTGQTEAFF.